Sequencing of this T cell receptor (beta chain) was carried out in a study of shared clonotypes between healthy human individuals. The authors ran the assay at deep level. Produced via immunoSEQ multiplex PCR; TCRdb's table is partial and in-frame only. Here the sample spans over a million clones, around three quarters being singletons. General observations from the study: Compared with clonotypes that all four donors shared, non-shared clonotypes had lower generation probabilities. Estimated richness values were generally larger in naive subsets than in memory subsets.

This clone was seen many times. What it recognizes is unknown. Other DNA sequences in this sample translate to the same CDR3. V lost 1 base and J lost 4, with 8 bases in between. The CDR3 covers 14 residues. The germline CDR1 and CDR2 sequences are SEHNR and FQNEAQ (reference sequence). This chain links TRBV7-9 with TRBJ1-5; no clear D gene. Sequencing input: memory CD4+ T cells from PBMCs. Indicated subset: CD45RA-negative fraction. This TCR was sampled from a young man in good health. Some clones in this sample may be carry-over from other donors' samples. The CDR3 loop is CASSLDVGNQPQHF. The CDR3 region has the DNA TGTGCCAGCAGCTTAGATGTAGGTAATCAGCCCCAGCATTTT.